These 5 T cell receptor beta chains originate from one sample sequenced in a study of Graves' ophthalmopathy and Graves' hyperthyroidism. Amplification of the TCR beta CDR3 regions used RNA transcripts (as template). Second-round multiplex PCR followed a first-round RT-PCR using HTBI primers. TCRdb reanalysed the multiplex PCR reads using MiXCR and keeps one entry per CDR3 protein. The table has around 590,000 distinct CDR3 sequences, 35% to 40% seen once. Sequenced material: peripheral blood or thyroid tissue (not recorded which). Receptors originate from an adult man with Graves' hyperthyroidism.

Regarding this clonotype: A read error may explain this, as a much larger clone is one base away. The V gene is TRBV20-1, the J gene TRBJ1-2; D is unclear. From germline, CDR1 is DFQATT and CDR2 SNEGSKA (reference sequence). This CDR3 has 14 amino acids. The CDR3 DNA is TGCAGTGCTGGAGATCCTAGGGTTTACTATGGCTACACCTTC. Protein product: CSAGDPRVYYGYTF.

The chain joins TRBV10-1 to TRBJ2-7, with a tentative D call TRBD2 (5 bases). The CDR3 covers 16 residues. The germline V and J ends were trimmed by 0 bases and 2 bases, with 14 bases remaining between them. CDR1 WNHNN and CDR2 SYGVQD come from the germline V gene (reference sequence). CDR3 nucleotide sequence: TGCGCCAGCAGTGAGTCCCAAGCCGGGATCCCCTACGAGCAGTACTTC. Translation: CASSESQAGIPYEQYF.

There are a few counts of this clonotype. The V call is TRBV6-1, the J call TRBJ2-7; D gene ambiguous. The CDR3 covers 16 residues. V lost 2 bases to trimming and J lost 0 bases, with 14 bases between them. Per germline, CDR1 MNHNS and CDR2 SASEGT. The CDR3 region has the DNA TGTGCCAGCAGTGAATGGAAAGGGTCCAGCTCCTACGAGCAGTACTTC. It translates to CASSEWKGSSSYEQYF.

V is TRBV20-1 and J is TRBJ2-2; D possibly matches TRBD1 or TRBD2 (5 bases each). CDR1 is DFQATT, CDR2 SNEGSKA, per germline (reference sequence). This CDR3 has 10 residues. Trimming took 3 bases from V and 10 from J, leaving 6 bases between them. CDR3 loop: CSARGTELFF. The DNA of the CDR3 is TGCAGTGCTAGGGGGACGGAGCTGTTTTTT.

This chain uses TRBV29-1 with TRBJ2-3, with 10 bases matching TRBD2. CDR1 is SQVTM and CDR2 is ANQGSEA in the germline V gene. The CDR3 is made up of 16 amino acids. V trimming: 6 bases; J trimming: 2 bases; junction bases outside the gene matches: 11. The CDR3 coding sequence is TGCAGCGTGGACCCCCTAGCGGGGGACACCACAGATACGCAGTATTTT. Its translation: CSVDPLAGDTTDTQYF.